Detailed here is one T cell receptor (beta chain). This sample stems from a study of blood T cell repertoires in COVID-19. The method was immunoSEQ multiplex PCR; TCRdb's version includes in-frame clones alone and lacks a portion of them. The repertoire has about 80,000 clones, almost 90% of them found once; the top ten carry approximately 5%. The sequence derives from a woman of 80 years or more with acute or convalescent COVID-19. Sample: peripheral blood.

CDR3 residues: CASSLRNTEAFF. CDR3 DNA sequence: TGTGCCAGCAGTCTGAGGAACACTGAAGCTTTCTTT. This chain connects TRBV28 to TRBJ1-1, with D unresolved. The V end lost 5 bases, the J end lost 1 base, and 5 bases lay between the germline ends. The CDR3 spans 12 residues. Germline V lookup: CDR1 MDHEN, CDR2 SYDVKM. The full variable domain, rest sourced from reference TRBV28 and TRBJ1-1, is DVKVTQSSRYLVKRTGEKVFLECVQDMDHENMFWYRQDPGLGLRLIYFSYDVKMKEKGDIPEGYSVSREKKERFSLILESASTNQTSMYLCASSLRNTEAFFGQGTRLTVV.